The 13 T cell receptor beta chains in this list originate from one sample, sequenced in a study of T cell changes during pregnancy in multiple sclerosis (dated by TCRdb to the late 2010s). The library was produced with the immunoSEQ multiplex PCR assay. The source is immuneACCESS, and TCRdb retained only in-frame sequences with V and J called. Part of the clones is not carried over; for the studies checked, unresolved V genes explain less than half of this, and the remainder is unexplained. This sample gives fewer than 25,000 clones in total; roughly 89% of them show up just once. The top ten constitute about 5.8% of the sample. The input for sequencing was CD8+ T cells from peripheral blood mononuclear cells, taken in the third trimester of pregnancy. All receptors derive from a female donor in good health, enrolled as a control in a pregnancy study.

The chain has TRBV29-1 and TRBJ2-7; 10 bases map to TRBD1. Germline CDR1 reads SQVTM; CDR2 reads ANQGSEA. CDR3 size: 15 residues. The J segment lost 6 bases and the V segment lost 1 base, leaving 9 bases of the junction unmatched. DNA of the CDR3: TGCAGCGTTGAAGCCGGGACAGGGGATGCGAGCGAGCAGTACTTC. This gives the protein CSVEAGTGDASEQYF.

The chain links TRBV4-1 to TRBJ1-6; the D is unclear. Trimming stripped 4 bases from V and 9 bases from J, with 13 bases between. The CDR3 covers 14 residues. Per the germline V gene, CDR1 is MGHRA and CDR2 is YSYEKL. DNA of the CDR3: TGCGCCAGCAGCCTCCGGGAGGGTGGTTCACCCCTCCACTTT. It encodes CASSLREGGSPLHF.

CDR3 coding DNA: TGCGCCAGCAGCCAGGGCGGGGATTACAATGAGCAGTTCTTC. Residues: CASSQGGDYNEQFF. The J gene is TRBJ2-1, the V gene TRBV4-3; a weak D match, TRBD2 (6 bases). Germline loops: CDR1 LGHNA, CDR2 YSLEER. The CDR3 sequence is 14 residues long. V was pared by 3 bases and J by 4 bases, with 10 bases between.

The chain is built from TRBV7-6 and TRBJ2-1; D is possibly TRBD2 (5 bases). Trimming cost V 0 bases and J 7 bases, with 13 bases left between them. The CDR3 sequence is 15 residues long. The germline gives CDR1 SGHVS, CDR2 FNYEAQ. The CDR3 DNA reads TGTGCCAGCAGCTTAGCGGGGTCCTCGGGGAATGAGCAGTTCTTC. This sequence encodes CASSLAGSSGNEQFF.

This clone occurred once. The V and J genes are TRBV4-3 and TRBJ1-2; 9 bases fit TRBD1. Germline assignment: CDR1 LGHNA and CDR2 YSLEER. Unmatched junction bases numbered 6, after V lost 3 bases and J lost 7 bases. The CDR3 has 14 residues. The CDR3 reads CASSHGQGSSGYTF. CDR3 nucleotides: TGCGCCAGCAGCCACGGACAGGGGTCTTCTGGCTACACCTTC.

This chain joins TRBV9 and TRBJ1-1; tentatively, D is TRBD1 (5 bases). V lost 4 bases to trimming and J lost 6 bases, with 10 bases between them. Per the germline V gene, CDR1 is SGDLS and CDR2 is YYNGEE. This CDR3 has 12 amino acids. CDR3 bases: TGTGCCAGCAGCTCCGGGGGGGCTGAAGCTTTCTTT. It translates to CASSSGGAEAFF.

The J gene is TRBJ2-7, the V gene TRBV30, with a possible D match to TRBD2 (5 bases). V was trimmed by 1 base and J by 2 bases, leaving 6 bases between them. The CDR3 runs to 12 residues. Germline V gene sequence: CDR1 GTSNPN, CDR2 SVGIG (reference sequence). The CDR3 loop is CAWSDGAYEQYF. As DNA, the CDR3 is TGTGCCTGGAGTGACGGGGCCTACGAGCAGTACTTC.

The chain is built from TRBV7-3 and TRBJ1-1, with D possibly TRBD1 on 5 matching bases. Trimming stripped 2 bases from V and 1 base from J, with 5 bases between. This CDR3 region has 13 residues. The V gene's germline CDR1 is SGHTA and CDR2 FQGTGA. The CDR3: CASSLDRNTEAFF. The CDR3 region has the DNA TGTGCCAGCAGCTTAGACAGGAACACTGAAGCTTTCTTT.

The chain uses TRBV10-3 and TRBJ2-1, with a weak D call TRBD1 (6 bases). CDR3 length: 12 amino acids. V was clipped by 8 bases and J by 4 bases, with 9 bases between them. Germline V gene data show CDR1 as ENHRY and CDR2 as SYGVKD. This CDR3 is CAIWQGYNEQFF. CDR3 sequence (DNA): TGTGCCATCTGGCAGGGGTACAATGAGCAGTTCTTC.

J is TRBJ1-5 and V is TRBV16, with D possibly TRBD1 on 5 matching bases. Germline CDR1 is KGHSY and CDR2 is FQNENV. V shed 7 bases and J shed 0 bases, with 13 bases lying between them. The CDR3 contains 15 residues. CDR3 coding DNA: TGTGCCAGCAAAGCGGGGGGGGGTAGCAATCAGCCCCAGCATTTT. Amino acids: CASKAGGGSNQPQHF. Combining the CDR3 with reference TRBV16 and TRBJ1-5 gives the whole variable domain GEEVAQTPKHLVRGEGQKAKLYCAPIKGHSYVFWYQQVLKNEFKFLISFQNENVFDETGMPKERFSAKCLPNSPCSLEIQATKLEDSAVYFCASKAGGGSNQPQHFGDGTRLSIL.

This chain links TRBV2 with TRBJ2-1, with D uncertain. The CDR3 consists of 15 residues. The ends were cut back, 6 bases at V and 0 bases at J, with 12 bases in the middle. Germline V gene data show CDR1 as SNHLY and CDR2 as FYNNEI. The CDR3 sequence: CASRPRGSSYNEQFF. In DNA, the CDR3 is TGTGCCAGCAGACCCCGCGGTAGCTCCTACAATGAGCAGTTCTTC.

V is TRBV7-9 and J is TRBJ2-1; possible D gene TRBD1, 5 bases. With 3 bases removed from V and 9 bases from J, the gap between germline ends came to 12 bases. The CDR3 spans 13 residues. Germline CDR1 is SEHNR and CDR2 is FQNEAQ (reference sequence). CDR3 DNA sequence: TGTGCCAGCAGCTTGCAGGGTGGAGTTGAGCAGTTCTTC. As protein: CASSLQGGVEQFF.

The rearrangement uses TRBV7-9 and TRBJ1-1, with D uncertain. Between the trimmed V and J ends, which lost 3 bases and 1 base, there was a span of 9 bases. Per the germline V gene, CDR1 is SEHNR and CDR2 is FQNEAQ (reference sequence). The CDR3 extends over 14 amino acids. CDR3 loop: CASSLIAENTEAFF. The CDR3 region has the DNA TGTGCCAGCAGCTTGATTGCAGAGAACACTGAAGCTTTCTTT.